Below are 28 T cell receptor beta chains sequenced from a single sample in a study of CD8 T cells in ankylosing spondylitis. General study points: Several highly homologous variants made up a TCR beta motif, and this motif appeared characteristic of ankylosing spondylitis blood.

TCRdb ran MiXCR on the 5' RACE reads and lists one entry per CDR3 protein. The sample includes about 420,000 distinct CDR3 sequences, around 20% of them seen just once. Their specific antigens are unknown. The sequenced sample was blood, either unsorted or a sorted T cell fraction (not recorded which). The receptor set was obtained from a male donor with ankylosing spondylitis.

This clonotype was detected a few times. V gene TRBV11-2 combines with J gene TRBJ2-4; D possibly corresponds to TRBD1 (6 bases). Germline-derived CDR1 and CDR2 are SGHAT and FQNNGV. CDR3 size: 18 residues. V was cut by 5 bases and J by 3 bases, with 23 bases left in between. CDR3 amino acids: CASSPTLPGASDKNIQYF. The DNA of the CDR3 is TGTGCCAGCAGCCCTACTCTTCCAGGGGCATCAGACAAAAACATTCAGTACTTC.

This clonotype appeared many times. The chain is built from TRBV12-3 or TRBV12-4 and TRBJ2-1; 9 bases match TRBD2. The J segment lost 2 bases and the V segment lost 3 bases, leaving 5 bases of the junction unmatched. The length of the CDR3 is 16 residues. The CDR3 protein is CASSFVWTSAYNEQFF. CDR3 nucleotides: TGTGCCAGCAGTTTTGTGTGGACTAGCGCCTACAATGAGCAGTTCTTC.

This chain connects TRBV20-1 to TRBJ2-2; 9 bases agree with TRBD2. CDR3 size: 20 residues. Germline V gene lookup returns CDR1 DFQATT and CDR2 SNEGSKA (reference sequence). With V trimmed by 0 bases and J by 3 bases, 17 bases remained unmatched. The CDR3: CSARDYSPSGDVKDTGELFF. As DNA, the CDR3 is TGCAGTGCTAGAGATTATTCTCCTAGCGGGGACGTGAAAGACACCGGGGAGCTGTTTTTT.

This clonotype has only a few counts. The V and J genes are TRBV6-1 and TRBJ1-2; possibly TRBD1 for D (5 bases). Per the germline V gene, CDR1 is MNHNS and CDR2 is SASEGT. The CDR3 has 14 amino acids. Trimming cost V 6 bases and J 4 bases, with 15 bases left between them. CDR3 loop: CASRRDGGAYGYTF. The CDR3 DNA reads as TGTGCCAGCAGAAGGGACGGGGGTGCCTATGGCTACACCTTC.

V is TRBV7-9 and J is TRBJ2-1; D remains ambiguous. The CDR3 extends over 15 amino acids. Germline assignment: CDR1 SEHNR and CDR2 FQNEAQ (reference sequence). The V and J ends lost 0 bases and 3 bases respectively, with 9 bases between them. This CDR3 reads CASSLAGSRYNEQFF. In DNA, the CDR3 is TGTGCCAGCAGCTTAGCTGGAAGTCGCTACAATGAGCAGTTCTTC.

V usage is TRBV10-3 and J usage is TRBJ2-2; D not certain. Germline loops: CDR1 ENHRY, CDR2 SYGVKD. The germline V and J ends were trimmed by 0 bases and 5 bases, with 13 bases remaining between them. This CDR3 contains 16 residues. The CDR3 loop reads CAISESNNPRTGELFF. In DNA, the CDR3 is TGTGCCATCAGTGAGTCGAACAACCCGAGGACCGGGGAGCTGTTTTTT.

This clonotype showed up just a few times. This rearrangement joins TRBV3-1 to TRBJ2-1; no definite D call. Trimming took off 2 bases at V and 11 bases at J, with 10 bases between the two ends. There are 12 residues in the CDR3. Germline values: CDR1 LGHDT, CDR2 YNNKEL (reference sequence). This chain's CDR3 is CASSQSPEKQFF. The CDR3, as DNA: TGTGCCAGCAGCCAATCCCCCGAGAAGCAGTTCTTC.

This clonotype was counted a few times. The rearrangement links TRBV12-3 or TRBV12-4 to TRBJ1-5, with D unresolved. Trimming pared 3 bases from V and 11 bases from J, leaving 14 bases between. The CDR3 has 13 amino acids. The DNA of the CDR3 is TGTGCCAGCAGTTTGGAGGTGCGGGCGGCCCAGCATTTT. The encoded protein is CASSLEVRAAQHF.

The chain has TRBV15 and TRBJ2-3; tentative D call: TRBD2 (6 bases). Germline CDR1 reads LNHNV; CDR2 reads YYDKDF (reference sequence). V was trimmed by 6 bases and J by 0 bases, leaving 13 bases between them. The CDR3 length is 15 residues. CDR3 DNA sequence: TGTGCCACCAGGCGGGAAGGTAGAAGCACAGATACGCAGTATTTT. Its protein is CATRREGRSTDTQYF.

This chain connects TRBV6-1 to TRBJ1-2, with TRBD1 identical over 8 bases. Unmatched junction bases numbered 11, after V lost 6 bases and J lost 8 bases. CDR3 size: 14 residues. Germline V gene lookup returns CDR1 MNHNS and CDR2 SASEGT. The CDR3 loop is CASSPRQGPRGYTF. CDR3 nucleotides: TGTGCCAGCAGCCCTAGACAGGGGCCGAGGGGCTACACCTTC.

This clonotype was recorded a few times. The chain is built from TRBV29-1 and TRBJ2-5; TRBD2 agrees at 8 bases. This CDR3 spans 13 amino acids. V lost 6 bases and J lost 5; bases outside the gene matches: 8. Germline CDR1 and CDR2: SQVTM and ANQGSEA. The CDR3 loop reads CSVGGGLGETQYF. CDR3 nucleotides: TGCAGCGTGGGGGGGGGACTAGGGGAGACCCAGTACTTC.

This clonotype was recorded at least ten times. The chain combines TRBV12-3 or TRBV12-4 with TRBJ2-5; TRBD2 matches 10 bases. V lost 6 bases to trimming and J lost 6 bases; unmatched junction nucleotides: 10. The CDR3 has 15 amino acids. The CDR3 reads CASSTAGGPLQTQYF. Written as DNA, the CDR3 is TGTGCCAGCAGCACAGCGGGAGGGCCTCTACAGACCCAGTACTTC.

The chain joins TRBV7-3 to TRBJ2-1; 10 bases are a match to TRBD2. V dropped 0 bases and J dropped 7; count of bases not matched to a gene: 9. This CDR3 is 17 amino acids long. Germline values: CDR1 SGHTA, CDR2 FQGTGA. This CDR3 is CASSLTPASGSWNEQFF. CDR3 DNA: TGTGCCAGCAGCTTAACGCCGGCTAGCGGGAGTTGGAATGAGCAGTTCTTC.

The V and J genes are TRBV28 and TRBJ2-5; a possible D gene is TRBD2 (6 bases). In germline, CDR1 is MDHEN, CDR2 SYDVKM. Trimming cost V 6 bases and J 3 bases, with 17 bases left between them. The CDR3 totals 15 residues. DNA for the CDR3: TGTGCCAGCAGCGGAGCAAAGTGGGGGGAAGAGACCCAGTACTTC. Translating it yields CASSGAKWGEETQYF.

The J gene is TRBJ2-1, the V gene TRBV5-5; unclear D gene. The germline V gene has CDR1 SGHKS and CDR2 YYEKEE (reference sequence). Trimming removed 1 base at V and 1 base at J, with 12 bases between. CDR3 length: 16 amino acids. CDR3 coding DNA: TGTGCCAGCAGCTTGTCGCTGACGAAATCCTACAATGAGCAGTTCTTC. Protein: CASSLSLTKSYNEQFF.

This clonotype was seen a handful of times. The CDR3, as DNA: TGTGCCAGCAGCTTAAGGCCGGACAGGAGGACCGGGGAGCTGTTTTTT. Translating it yields CASSLRPDRRTGELFF. V and J are TRBV7-2 and TRBJ2-2; 7 nucleotides line up with TRBD1. Per the germline V gene, CDR1 is SGHTA and CDR2 is FQGNSA. After removal of 2 bases from V and 5 bases from J, the junction contained 8 bases not matched to a gene. CDR3 length equals 16 residues.

This clonotype was recorded a few times. J is TRBJ1-1 and V is TRBV18; 10 nucleotides line up with TRBD1. The CDR3 is made up of 16 amino acids. The ends lost 6 bases at V and 1 base at J; junction bases unmatched: 8. Looked up from germline, CDR1 is KGHSH and CDR2 is LQKENI. CDR3 residues: CASSAGTGEWNTEAFF. In nucleotides, the CDR3 is TGTGCCAGCTCGGCCGGGACAGGGGAATGGAACACTGAAGCTTTCTTT.

The genes are TRBV20-1 and TRBJ1-2, with D hard to call. Per the germline V gene, CDR1 is DFQATT and CDR2 is SNEGSKA (reference sequence). Trimming shortened V by 6 bases and J by 1 base, and 12 bases separated the two germline ends. This CDR3 has 13 residues. The CDR3 DNA follows: TGCAGTGCGCAAACAGCAAGTAACTATGGCTACACCTTC. This encodes CSAQTASNYGYTF.

This clonotype showed up just a few times. The chain has TRBV5-1 and TRBJ1-4; D unresolved. V lost 0 bases and J lost 7, with 7 bases in between. The length of the CDR3 is 13 residues. CDR1 SGHRS and CDR2 YFSETQ come from the germline V gene. CDR3 in DNA: TGCGCCAGCAGCTTGGGGGTGCGTGAAAAACTGTTTTTT. This translates into CASSLGVREKLFF.

The chain carries TRBV5-1 and TRBJ2-6; perhaps TRBD2 as D (6 bases). V gave up 1 base and J gave up 3 bases, with 14 bases separating them. This CDR3 contains 17 residues. CDR1 is SGHRS and CDR2 is YFSETQ in the germline V gene. DNA for the CDR3: TGCGCCAGCAGCTTGCTGGACTATCCGGTTGGGGCCAACGTCCTGACTTTC. Encoded protein: CASSLLDYPVGANVLTF. Drawing the rest from reference TRBV5-1 and TRBJ2-6, the complete variable domain is KAGVTQTPRYLIKTRGQQVTLSCSPISGHRSVSWYQQTPGQGLQFLFEYFSETQRNKGNFPGRFSGRQFSNSRSEMNVSTLELGDSALYLCASSLLDYPVGANVLTFGAGSRLTVL.

The V call is TRBV28, the J call TRBJ2-7, with D perhaps matching TRBD1 (6 bases). CDR3 length: 14 amino acids. Trimming cost V 4 bases and J 5 bases, with 15 bases left between them. Per the germline V gene, CDR1 is MDHEN and CDR2 is SYDVKM. The CDR3: CASSSPGDWDEQYF. CDR3 coding DNA: TGTGCCAGCAGTTCACCAGGGGATTGGGACGAGCAGTACTTC.

This clonotype was found a few times. The V gene is TRBV25-1, the J gene TRBJ1-5; tentative D call: TRBD1 (5 bases). Germline loops: CDR1 MGHDK, CDR2 SYGVNS. V shed 6 bases and J shed 6 bases, with 21 bases lying between them. The CDR3 sequence is 16 residues long. This chain's CDR3 is CASSPPRGRASQPQHF. The DNA of the CDR3 is TGTGCCAGCAGCCCTCCCCGCGGCAGGGCCAGTCAGCCCCAGCATTTT.

The CDR3 nucleotides read TGTGCCAGCAGCTACGGTAGCGGGAGGGCCCCCGATACGCAGTATTTT. Its protein is CASSYGSGRAPDTQYF. The rearrangement joins TRBV7-3 to TRBJ2-3; 11 positions agree with TRBD2. Germline-derived CDR1 and CDR2 are SGHTA and FQGTGA. The CDR3 sequence is 16 residues long. V trimming: 4 bases; J trimming: 6 bases; junction bases outside the gene matches: 9.

V usage is TRBV9 and J usage is TRBJ2-3; 9 bases fit TRBD2. With 0 bases clipped from V and 4 bases from J, the junction kept 3 bases outside the gene matches. Looked up from germline, CDR1 is SGDLS and CDR2 is YYNGEE. The CDR3 contains 15 residues. CDR3 region: CASSVGAGGADTQYF. For the CDR3, the DNA is TGTGCCAGCAGCGTAGGGGCGGGAGGGGCAGATACGCAGTATTTT. Complete variable domain (other parts from reference TRBV9 and TRBJ2-3): DSGVTQTPKHLITATGQRVTLRCSPRSGDLSVYWYQQSLDQGLQFLIQYYNGEERAKGNILERFSAQQFPDLHSELNLSSLELGDSALYFCASSVGAGGADTQYFGPGTRLTVL.

The sample holds a few counts of this clonotype. The chain couples TRBV6-4 to TRBJ2-1; TRBD2 matches at 8 bases. CDR3 length: 16 residues. Per germline, CDR1 MRHNA and CDR2 SNTAGT. Unmatched junction bases numbered 5, after V lost 0 bases and J lost 4 bases. The CDR3 bases are TGTGCCAGCAGTGACTCAAGCGGGGGCTCTTACAATGAGCAGTTCTTC. Amino acid sequence: CASSDSSGGSYNEQFF.

The rearrangement joins TRBV28 to TRBJ1-5; 7 nucleotides line up with TRBD1. With 3 bases clipped from V and 0 bases from J, the junction kept 5 bases outside the gene matches. Germline V CDR1 and CDR2: MDHEN, SYDVKM. This CDR3 has 16 amino acids. DNA for the CDR3: TGTGCCAGCAGTTTGCCGACAGGGCTTAGCAATCAGCCCCAGCATTTT. This encodes CASSLPTGLSNQPQHF.

There are a few counts of this clonotype. The chain couples TRBV12-3 or TRBV12-4 to TRBJ1-2; D remains ambiguous. The V and J ends lost 5 bases and 2 bases respectively, with 12 bases between them. The CDR3 is 14 residues long. The chain's CDR3 is CASSTLTRNYGYTF. The CDR3 DNA reads TGTGCCAGCAGTACCCTGACAAGGAACTATGGCTACACCTTC.

The V call is TRBV7-3, the J call TRBJ2-3, with D unresolved. The CDR3 length is 16 residues. Deletions cut 6 bases from V and 1 base from J, with 17 bases between. Germline lookup yields CDR1 SGHTA and CDR2 FQGTGA. CDR3 residues: CASSQAMPVGTDTQYF. CDR3 DNA sequence: TGTGCCAGCAGTCAAGCCATGCCTGTTGGCACAGATACGCAGTATTTT.